This entry is about one T cell receptor beta chain. What antigen it recognizes has not been identified. Base-call qualities are not available, and no considerably larger clone is one nucleotide away. Patients with autoimmune disease history or receiving systemic immunosuppression were excluded from the trial. In every dose cohort, peripheral blood was drawn for TCR sequencing at baseline, cycle 4 day 1, and cycle 7 day 1. The samples were taken from a phase I, first-in-human, multicenter, open-label dose-escalation trial of ivuxolimab. The trial enrolled adults with locally advanced or metastatic head and neck squamous cell, hepatocellular, melanoma or renal cell carcinoma. CD4+ and CD8+ T cells were sorted separately from peripheral blood before TCR sequencing. For sequencing of the TCRbeta CDR3 region, genomic DNA was extracted from the sorted cells. The immunoSEQ Assay was used to sequence the TCRbeta CDR3 regions. Sourced from immuneACCESS, this table was stored by TCRdb with only in-frame sequences that have V and J called. A share of the clones is absent; for the studies checked, an unresolved V gene accounts for under half, and the remainder has no known explanation. For this sample there are roughly 93,000 clones; about 80% appear just once. 5.8% of the sample is held by the ten biggest clonotypes.

The CDR3 numbers 13 residues from cysteine through phenylalanine. Just CDR3 DNA is preserved here, 39 bases in frame from base 1. The germline V gene sets CDR1 to SGDLS and CDR2 to YYNGEE. The junction carries 6 bases between V and J, which are trimmed by 0 bases and 2 bases respectively. The data were obtained in a study of OX40 agonist ivuxolimab in advanced cancers. About the full investigation: The costimulatory receptor OX40 (CD134) was targeted by ivuxolimab, a fully human IgG2 agonistic monoclonal antibody. The dose-escalation cohort was roughly 80% male with a mean age of approximately 60 years, ranging from about 20 to 80. The paper describes the monotherapy dose-escalation part (N of about 55 patients) of the phase I trial of ivuxolimab. Three dose-escalation patients achieved partial responses, one with hepatocellular carcinoma and two with cutaneous melanoma. Peripheral TCRbeta sequencing was intended to test whether TCR sequence diversity was altered and clonal T-cell expansion was caused by ivuxolimab. Intravenous ivuxolimab was administered to patients every 2 weeks at six dose levels: 0.01, 0.1, 0.3, 1.5, 3 and 10 mg/kg. Of the approximately 53 patients in dose escalation, about 20 had hepatocellular carcinoma, roughly 15 had melanoma, 9 had renal cell carcinoma and 9 had head and neck cancer. Patients were allowed to have had prior anti-PD-1, anti-PD-L1 or anti-CTLA-4 therapy, and less than 45% of the dose-escalation patients had previously received checkpoint inhibitors. Overall study outcomes, separate from this receptor: In partial responders in the 0.1-3.0 mg/kg groups, normalized peripheral clonal expansion was found to be among the lowest, especially among CD8+ T cells. After ivuxolimab, expanded clones were on average more numerous among CD8+ T cells than among CD4+ T cells. At doses from 0.1 to 3.0 mg/kg, clonal expansion was seen in both CD4+ and CD8+ blood T cells between baseline and week 6. The antigen specificity of the clonally expanded peripheral T cells was not determined. Low levels of normalized T-cell clonal expansion were also shown by some nonresponding patients.

The sequencing here drew on CD4+ or CD8+ T cells sorted from blood, taken in a trial of the OX40 agonist ivuxolimab. This clonotype originated in an adult with an advanced solid tumor such as melanoma, head and neck, liver or kidney cancer. The chain joins TRBV9 to TRBJ2-7; the D gene is perhaps TRBD1 or TRBD2, each of them matching over 5 bases. For the CDR3, the sequence is CASSVGGTYEQYF. The bases are TGTGCCAGCAGCGTAGGGGGGACCTACGAGCAGTACTTC.